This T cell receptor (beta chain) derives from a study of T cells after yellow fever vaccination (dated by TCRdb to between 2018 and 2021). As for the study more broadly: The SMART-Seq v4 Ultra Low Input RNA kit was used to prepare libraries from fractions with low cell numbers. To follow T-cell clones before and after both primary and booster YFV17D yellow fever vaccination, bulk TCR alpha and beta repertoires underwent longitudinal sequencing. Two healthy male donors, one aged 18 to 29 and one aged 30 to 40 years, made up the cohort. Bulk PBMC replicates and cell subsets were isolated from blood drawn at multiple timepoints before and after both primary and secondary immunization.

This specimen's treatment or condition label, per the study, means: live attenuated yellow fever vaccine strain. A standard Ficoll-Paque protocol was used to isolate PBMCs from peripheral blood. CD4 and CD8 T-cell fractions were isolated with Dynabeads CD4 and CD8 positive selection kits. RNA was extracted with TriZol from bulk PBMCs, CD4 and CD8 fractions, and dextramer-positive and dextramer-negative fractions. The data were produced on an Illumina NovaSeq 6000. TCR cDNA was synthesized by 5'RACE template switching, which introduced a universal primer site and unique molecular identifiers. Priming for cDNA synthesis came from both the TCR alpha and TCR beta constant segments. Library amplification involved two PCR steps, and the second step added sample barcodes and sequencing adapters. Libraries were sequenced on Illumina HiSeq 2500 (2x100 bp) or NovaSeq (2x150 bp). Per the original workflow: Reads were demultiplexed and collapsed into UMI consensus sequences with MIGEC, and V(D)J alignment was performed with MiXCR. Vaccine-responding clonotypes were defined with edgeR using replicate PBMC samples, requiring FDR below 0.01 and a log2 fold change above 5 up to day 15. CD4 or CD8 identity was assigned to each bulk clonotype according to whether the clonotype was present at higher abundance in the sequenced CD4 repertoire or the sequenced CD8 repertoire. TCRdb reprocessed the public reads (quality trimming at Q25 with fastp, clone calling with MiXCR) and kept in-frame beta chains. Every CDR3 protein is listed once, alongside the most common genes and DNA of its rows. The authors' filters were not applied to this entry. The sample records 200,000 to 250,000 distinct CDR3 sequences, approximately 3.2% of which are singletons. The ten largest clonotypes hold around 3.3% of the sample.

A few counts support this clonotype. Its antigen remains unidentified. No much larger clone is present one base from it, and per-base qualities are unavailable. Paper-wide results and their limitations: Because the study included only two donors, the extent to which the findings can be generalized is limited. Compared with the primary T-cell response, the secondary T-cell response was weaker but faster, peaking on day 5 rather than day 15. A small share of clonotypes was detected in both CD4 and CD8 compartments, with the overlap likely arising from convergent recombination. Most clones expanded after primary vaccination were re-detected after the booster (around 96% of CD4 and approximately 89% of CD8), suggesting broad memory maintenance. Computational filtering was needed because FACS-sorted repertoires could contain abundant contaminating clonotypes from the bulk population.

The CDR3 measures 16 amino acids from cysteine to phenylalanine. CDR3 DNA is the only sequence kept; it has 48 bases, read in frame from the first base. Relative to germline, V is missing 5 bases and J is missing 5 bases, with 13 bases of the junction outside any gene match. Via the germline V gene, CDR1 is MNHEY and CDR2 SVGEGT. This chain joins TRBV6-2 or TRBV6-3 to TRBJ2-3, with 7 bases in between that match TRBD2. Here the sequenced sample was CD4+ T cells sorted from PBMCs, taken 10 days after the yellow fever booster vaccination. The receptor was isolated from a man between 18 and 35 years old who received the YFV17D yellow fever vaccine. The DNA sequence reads TGTGCCAGCAGTCCCGTCAGGGCTAGCGGAGAAGATACGCAGTATTTT. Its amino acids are CASSPVRASGEDTQYF.